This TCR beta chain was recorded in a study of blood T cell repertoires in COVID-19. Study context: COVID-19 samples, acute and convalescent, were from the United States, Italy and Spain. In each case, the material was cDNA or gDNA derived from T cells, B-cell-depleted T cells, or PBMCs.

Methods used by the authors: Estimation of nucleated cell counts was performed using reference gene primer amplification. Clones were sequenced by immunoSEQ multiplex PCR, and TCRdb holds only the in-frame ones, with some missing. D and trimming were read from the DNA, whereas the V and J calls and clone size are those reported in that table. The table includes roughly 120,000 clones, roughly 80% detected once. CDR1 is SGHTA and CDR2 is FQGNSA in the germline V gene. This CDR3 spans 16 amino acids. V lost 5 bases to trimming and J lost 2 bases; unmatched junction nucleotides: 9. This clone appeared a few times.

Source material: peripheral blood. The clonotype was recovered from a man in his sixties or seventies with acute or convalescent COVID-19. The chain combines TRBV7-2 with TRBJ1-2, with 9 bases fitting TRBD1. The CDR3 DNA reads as TGTGCCAGCAGCATACTACCTGGACAGGGGAACTATGGCTACACCTTC. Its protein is CASSILPGQGNYGYTF.